Listed below are T cell receptor beta chains from one sample, sequenced in a study of blood T cell repertoires in COVID-19. The repertoire was sequenced with immunoSEQ multiplex PCR; TCRdb's copy has only in-frame clones and lacks some. This table has 80,000 to 85,000 clones, 88% appearing once. Sequences were obtained from peripheral blood. These TCRs come from a woman older than 75 with acute or convalescent COVID-19. CDR3s include the opening cysteine and the closing phenylalanine or tryptophan. The D gene is left open where the match is weak. Size values are once, few and many counts, or a class for expanded clones, and some rows have none.

size	V	J	D	CDR3	DNA
NA	TRBV3-1/TRBV3-2	TRBJ1-1	NA	CASSHDRRTEAFF	TGTGCCAGCAGTCACGACAGGCGCACTGAAGCTTTCTTT
NA	TRBV5-5	TRBJ1-3	TRBD1	CASSFQGDSGNTIYF	TGTGCCAGCAGTTTTCAGGGGGACTCTGGAAACACCATATATTTT
NA	TRBV7-2	TRBJ1-1	NA	CASSSWTGGGTEAFF	TGTGCCAGCAGCTCCTGGACGGGGGGTGGCACTGAAGCTTTCTTT
NA	TRBV6-5	TRBJ2-5	NA	CASRPGGRGTQYF	TGTGCCAGCAGACCCGGGGGGCGCGGGACCCAGTACTTC
NA	TRBV19	TRBJ2-3	NA	CASSIERHSTDTQYF	TGTGCCAGTAGTATCGAGCGGCATAGCACAGATACGCAGTATTTT
NA	TRBV6-2/TRBV6-3	TRBJ2-7	NA	CASSNPRQEQYF	TGTGCCAGCAGCAATCCGAGGCAAGAGCAGTACTTC
NA	TRBV2	TRBJ2-1	NA	CASSDRARQGNEQFF	TGTGCCAGCAGTGACAGAGCCAGGCAGGGGAATGAGCAGTTCTTC
NA	TRBV29-1	TRBJ2-7	TRBD1	CSVSYPGQGLYEQYF	TGCAGCGTCTCCTATCCGGGACAGGGGTTGTACGAGCAGTACTTC
NA	TRBV7-6	TRBJ2-3	TRBD2	CASSLDSGGHTDTQYF	TGTGCCAGCAGCTTAGATAGCGGGGGGCACACAGATACGCAGTATTTT
NA	TRBV6-5	TRBJ2-7	TRBD1	CASSRERGQPYEQYF	TGTGCCAGCAGTCGTGAGAGGGGGCAACCCTACGAGCAGTACTTC
NA	TRBV30	TRBJ1-6	NA	CAWSVLTGDSPLHF	TGTGCCTGGAGTGTACTAACGGGAGATTCACCCCTCCACTTT
few	TRBV6-6	TRBJ2-5	TRBD2	CASSISSGGDAGTQYF	TGTGCCAGCAGTATATCGAGCGGGGGTGACGCTGGGACCCAGTACTTC
NA	TRBV7-2	TRBJ2-1	NA	CASSFLRGSYNEQFF	TGTGCCAGCAGCTTTTTACGGGGGTCCTACAATGAGCAGTTCTTC
NA	TRBV5-5	TRBJ2-1	NA	CASSLMGGSYNEQFF	TGTGCCAGCAGCTTGATGGGAGGCTCCTACAATGAGCAGTTCTTC
NA	TRBV11-2	TRBJ2-7	TRBD2	CASSLSGKGYEQYF	TGTGCCAGCAGCTTAAGCGGGAAGGGCTACGAGCAGTACTTC
NA	TRBV5-1	TRBJ2-1	TRBD2	CASSLERGRGNEQFF	TGCGCCAGCAGCTTGGAGCGGGGCCGCGGGAATGAGCAGTTCTTC
NA	TRBV19	TRBJ1-1	NA	CASSSTSLGSTEAFF	TGTGCCAGTAGTTCCACTTCCCTGGGGAGCACTGAAGCTTTCTTT
NA	TRBV4-2	TRBJ2-3	TRBD2	CASSRGSAGSTDTQYF	TGTGCCAGCAGCCGAGGATCAGCGGGATCCACAGATACGCAGTATTTT
NA	TRBV19	TRBJ1-4	NA	CASSLTGTYKIVSTNEKLFF	TGTGCCAGTAGTTTAACCGGGACATATAAGATTGTGTCAACTAATGAAAAACTGTTTTTT
NA	TRBV4-3	TRBJ2-2	NA	CASSHTRGSGELFF	TGCGCCAGCAGCCACACCCGGGGTTCCGGGGAGCTGTTTTTT
NA	TRBV6-5	TRBJ1-2	NA	CASSFDTNYGYTF	TGTGCCAGCAGTTTTGACACCAACTATGGCTACACCTTC
few	TRBV6-2/TRBV6-3	TRBJ2-5	NA	CASSYSVVQLRETQYF	TGTGCCAGCAGTTACTCGGTCGTTCAATTACGGGAGACCCAGTACTTC